Sequencing of this T cell receptor (beta chain) was carried out in a study of graft-versus-host responses after intestinal transplantation. Study context: Following induction with anti-thymocyte globulin, all recipients were given tacrolimus and steroids for two to three years.

About this clone: Its cognate antigen is unknown.

Measured with immunoSEQ multiplex PCR; TCRdb has only the in-frame clones, and not every one. This sample has 28,000 or so clones, with about 86% found just once. From germline, CDR1 is SEHNR and CDR2 FQNEAQ (reference sequence). The CDR3 spans 12 residues. Trimming pared 3 bases from V and 4 bases from J, leaving 7 bases between. The chain combines TRBV7-9 with TRBJ2-7; TRBD1 is a possible D gene (6 bases). Here the sequenced sample was unstimulated CD8+ T cells sorted from spleen or lymph node cells, taken before intestinal transplant. The source of this sequence is a human donor who received an intestinal transplant. The CDR3 sequence is CASSFQGYEQYF. The CDR3 nucleotides read TGTGCCAGCAGCTTCCAGGGGTACGAGCAGTACTTC.